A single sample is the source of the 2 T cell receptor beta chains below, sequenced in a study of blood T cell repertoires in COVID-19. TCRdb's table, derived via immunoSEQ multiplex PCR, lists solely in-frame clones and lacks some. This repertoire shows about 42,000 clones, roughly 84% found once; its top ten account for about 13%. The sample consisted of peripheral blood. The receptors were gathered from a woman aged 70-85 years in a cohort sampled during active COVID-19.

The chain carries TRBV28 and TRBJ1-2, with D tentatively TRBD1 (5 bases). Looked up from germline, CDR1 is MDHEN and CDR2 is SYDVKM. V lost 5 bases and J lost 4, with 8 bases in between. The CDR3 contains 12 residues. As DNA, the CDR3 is TGTGCCAGCAGTACTGGGGCCTATGGCTACACCTTC. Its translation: CASSTGAYGYTF.

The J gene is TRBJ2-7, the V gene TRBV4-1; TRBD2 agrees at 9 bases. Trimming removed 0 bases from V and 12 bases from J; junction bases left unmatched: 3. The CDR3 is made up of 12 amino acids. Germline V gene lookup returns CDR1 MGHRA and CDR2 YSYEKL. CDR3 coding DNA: TGCGCCAGCAGCCAAGATGCGGGAGGGCTGTACTTC. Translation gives CASSQDAGGLYF.